A selection of T cell receptor beta chains follows, all from one sample in a study of T cells after yellow fever vaccination. TCRdb ran MiXCR on the 5' RACE reads and lists one entry per CDR3 protein. The table includes a few hundred thousand distinct CDR3 sequences, approximately 7% detected once. The material was PBMCs, obtained roughly 45 days after the first yellow fever vaccination. Receptors originate from a man aged 18 to 29 who received the YFV17D yellow fever vaccine. CDR3s include the opening cysteine and the closing phenylalanine or tryptophan. The order of the fields is J gene, V gene, clone size, D gene, CDR3 DNA, CDR3 protein. A D gene is named only where the DNA matches it firmly. For some rows the clone size is stated as once, few or many, or as a class when expanded; others skip it.

>TRBJ1-4|TRBV6-1|NA|TRBD1
TGTGCCAGCAAGACAGGGGGCAGTGAAAAACTGTTTTTT
CASKTGGSEKLFF
>TRBJ2-3|TRBV12-3/TRBV12-4|few|NA
TGTGCCAGCAGTCCCAGGGGGGGCCTGTCTGATACGCAGTATTTT
CASSPRGGLSDTQYF
>TRBJ2-6|TRBV5-1|many|NA
TGCGCCAGCAGCTTGGGAGGCGGTGGGGCCAACGTCCTGACTTTC
CASSLGGGGANVLTF
>TRBJ2-1|TRBV6-2/TRBV6-3|many|TRBD2
TGTGCCAGCAGTTACCCCCCCGGGAGCGGGGCCTCCTACAATGAGCAGTTCTTC
CASSYPPGSGASYNEQFF
>TRBJ1-2|TRBV5-1|few|NA
TGCGCCAGCAGCCTCCTGGACGCTTCCTATGGCTACACCTTC
CASSLLDASYGYTF
>TRBJ2-4|TRBV7-9|few|NA
TGTGCCAGCAGCTCAGACCACCAGGGTTTGATTCAGTACTTC
CASSSDHQGLIQYF
>TRBJ1-6|TRBV11-2|NA|NA
TGTGCCAGCAGCTTCGGATATAATTCACCCCTCCACTTT
CASSFGYNSPLHF
>TRBJ2-2|TRBV12-3/TRBV12-4|many|NA
TGTGCCAGCAGTTCTAGACAGCACACCGGGGAGCTGTTTTTT
CASSSRQHTGELFF
>TRBJ2-3|TRBV5-5|NA|NA
TGTGCCAGCAGGTCTGGGGCCGTAAACACAGATACGCAGTATTTT
CASRSGAVNTDTQYF
>TRBJ2-1|TRBV4-1|NA|TRBD2
TGCGCCAGCAGCCCCGCTAGCGGGGGGTTCTACAATGAGCAGTTCTTC
CASSPASGGFYNEQFF
>TRBJ2-7|TRBV29-1|few|TRBD1
TGCAGCGCCGCGGACAGGGAGAGCTCCTACGAGCAGTACTTC
CSAADRESSYEQYF
>TRBJ2-3|TRBV5-1|few|NA
TGCGCCAGCGGGGACTTCGACGGAAATACGCAGTATTTT
CASGDFDGNTQYF
>TRBJ2-2|TRBV7-8|few|NA
TGTGCCAGCAGCTTAGTTGGAGAGGGGGTGAGCGGGGAGCTGTTTTTT
CASSLVGEGVSGELFF